Listed below are T cell receptor beta chains from one sample, sequenced in a study of OX40 agonist ivuxolimab in advanced cancers. Generated by immunoSEQ multiplex PCR, the TCRdb table keeps only in-frame clones and is missing some. The data contain 78,000 or so clones, roughly nine tenths of them singletons. This material consisted of CD4+ or CD8+ T cells sorted from blood, taken in a trial of the OX40 agonist ivuxolimab. The receptors shown here come from an adult with an advanced solid tumor such as melanoma, head and neck, liver or kidney cancer. Each CDR3 is given with its conserved first and last residue. The D gene is left open where the match is weak. Clone size, where shown, is once, few, many, or a class for clones that have expanded.

CDR3 length: 15; V gene: TRBV5-1; clone size: NA; J gene: TRBJ2-7; D gene: TRBD2; CDR3 DNA: TGCGCCAGCAGCTTGGTTGGGACTAGAATCCACGAGCAGTACTTC; CDR3 protein: CASSLVGTRIHEQYF
CDR3 length: 18; V gene: TRBV30; clone size: once; J gene: TRBJ2-6; D gene: TRBD1; CDR3 DNA: TGTGCCTGGAGTGTCCGGACAGGGTCAGCCTCTGGGGCCAACGTCCTGACTTTC; CDR3 protein: CAWSVRTGSASGANVLTF
CDR3 length: 14; V gene: TRBV6-5; clone size: NA; J gene: TRBJ1-5; D gene: NA; CDR3 DNA: TGTGCCAGCAGTGACGGATATAGCAATCAGCCCCAGCATTTT; CDR3 protein: CASSDGYSNQPQHF
CDR3 length: 18; V gene: TRBV10-2; clone size: NA; J gene: TRBJ2-6; D gene: TRBD1; CDR3 DNA: TGCGCCAGCAGTGATTGGGGACAGGGAGGCTCTGGGGCCAACGTCCTGACTTTC; CDR3 protein: CASSDWGQGGSGANVLTF
CDR3 length: 13; V gene: TRBV19; clone size: NA; J gene: TRBJ1-3; D gene: NA; CDR3 DNA: TGTGCCAGTAGTCAGGACAAGCGGAACACCATATATTTT; CDR3 protein: CASSQDKRNTIYF
CDR3 length: 14; V gene: TRBV6-6; clone size: few; J gene: TRBJ1-4; D gene: TRBD1; CDR3 DNA: TGTGCCAGCTCGGACAGGGGAGAGTATGAAAAACTGTTTTTT; CDR3 protein: CASSDRGEYEKLFF
CDR3 length: 12; V gene: TRBV6-6; clone size: NA; J gene: TRBJ1-2; D gene: NA; CDR3 DNA: TGTGCCAGCAGCCTTTCGGAGTATGGCTACACCTTC; CDR3 protein: CASSLSEYGYTF
CDR3 length: 15; V gene: TRBV5-1; clone size: NA; J gene: TRBJ1-3; D gene: TRBD1; CDR3 DNA: TGCGCCAGCAGCTTGGAGGGGGCAGCGGGAAACACCATATATTTT; CDR3 protein: CASSLEGAAGNTIYF
CDR3 length: 17; V gene: TRBV4-3; clone size: few; J gene: TRBJ2-5; D gene: TRBD1; CDR3 DNA: TGCGCCAGCAGCCAAGAAATTCCGGGACAGGGCTCCCAAACCCAGTACTTC; CDR3 protein: CASSQEIPGQGSQTQYF
CDR3 length: 14; V gene: TRBV19; clone size: NA; J gene: TRBJ2-5; D gene: TRBD2; CDR3 DNA: TGTGCCAGTAGTACCCTAGCGGGACAAGAGACCCAGTACTTC; CDR3 protein: CASSTLAGQETQYF
CDR3 length: 15; V gene: TRBV19; clone size: NA; J gene: TRBJ1-1; D gene: TRBD1; CDR3 DNA: TGTGCCAGTAGCAACAGGGGCGCAAGGAACACTGAAGCTTTCTTT; CDR3 protein: CASSNRGARNTEAFF
CDR3 length: 14; V gene: TRBV6-5; clone size: NA; J gene: TRBJ1-1; D gene: NA; CDR3 DNA: TGTGCCAGCAGCAAACAGGACCAGAACACTGAAGCTTTCTTT; CDR3 protein: CASSKQDQNTEAFF
CDR3 length: 14; V gene: TRBV19; clone size: once; J gene: TRBJ1-4; D gene: NA; CDR3 DNA: TGTGCCAGTAGTAGGGACGGAATTAATGAAAAACTGTTTTTT; CDR3 protein: CASSRDGINEKLFF
CDR3 length: 15; V gene: TRBV7-2; clone size: NA; J gene: TRBJ1-2; D gene: TRBD1; CDR3 DNA: TGTGCCAGCAGCTTAGACCTACGACAGGGCCCTGGCTACACCTTC; CDR3 protein: CASSLDLRQGPGYTF
CDR3 length: 12; V gene: TRBV19; clone size: NA; J gene: TRBJ1-2; D gene: NA; CDR3 DNA: TGTGTCTGGTCCCACTCTAACTATGGCTACACCTTC; CDR3 protein: CVWSHSNYGYTF
CDR3 length: 16; V gene: TRBV5-1; clone size: NA; J gene: TRBJ2-2; D gene: NA; CDR3 DNA: TGCGCCAGCAGCTTTTCGACAGGGGAGGGTTCCGGGGAGCTGTTTTTT; CDR3 protein: CASSFSTGEGSGELFF
CDR3 length: 15; V gene: TRBV19; clone size: NA; J gene: TRBJ1-5; D gene: TRBD1; CDR3 DNA: TGTGCCAGTTCAAGGAGGGGACAGGGGGATCAGCCCCAGCATTTT; CDR3 protein: CASSRRGQGDQPQHF
CDR3 length: 14; V gene: TRBV19; clone size: NA; J gene: TRBJ2-1; D gene: TRBD2; CDR3 DNA: TGTGCCAGTAGTATCAGACTAGCGGGGGGGGTGCAGTTCTTC; CDR3 protein: CASSIRLAGGVQFF
CDR3 length: 12; V gene: TRBV7-2; clone size: NA; J gene: TRBJ2-7; D gene: NA; CDR3 DNA: TGTGCCAGCAGCAGAGATGGCGGCGAGCAGTACTTC; CDR3 protein: CASSRDGGEQYF
CDR3 length: 15; V gene: TRBV15; clone size: NA; J gene: TRBJ2-3; D gene: NA; CDR3 DNA: TGTGCCACCAGCACCGGGGGGCTCGGGGCAGATACGCAGTATTTT; CDR3 protein: CATSTGGLGADTQYF
CDR3 length: 14; V gene: TRBV30; clone size: NA; J gene: TRBJ2-1; D gene: NA; CDR3 DNA: TGTGCCTGGAGTGTGGGGGACACCTACAATGAGCAGTTCTTC; CDR3 protein: CAWSVGDTYNEQFF
CDR3 length: 15; V gene: TRBV10-1; clone size: NA; J gene: TRBJ2-1; D gene: NA; CDR3 DNA: TGCGCCAGCAGACCCACTAGGGTTCCCTACAATGAGCAGTTCTTC; CDR3 protein: CASRPTRVPYNEQFF
CDR3 length: 12; V gene: TRBV10-1; clone size: NA; J gene: TRBJ2-7; D gene: NA; CDR3 DNA: TGCGCCAGCAGAAGTGGGGTCTACGAGCAGTACTTC; CDR3 protein: CASRSGVYEQYF
CDR3 length: 14; V gene: TRBV6-5; clone size: NA; J gene: TRBJ2-1; D gene: NA; CDR3 DNA: TGTGCCAGCAGGATGGAGTTGTCGTTCAATGAGCAGTTCTTC; CDR3 protein: CASRMELSFNEQFF
CDR3 length: 16; V gene: TRBV5-1; clone size: NA; J gene: TRBJ2-1; D gene: NA; CDR3 DNA: TGCGCCAGCAGCTTGGGGGCCGATCGAGGTTACAATGAGCAGTTCTTC; CDR3 protein: CASSLGADRGYNEQFF
CDR3 length: 12; V gene: TRBV28; clone size: few; J gene: TRBJ2-5; D gene: NA; CDR3 DNA: TGTGCCAGCAGTAAGTTACAAGAGACCCAGTACTTC; CDR3 protein: CASSKLQETQYF
CDR3 length: 13; V gene: TRBV11-2; clone size: NA; J gene: TRBJ1-6; D gene: NA; CDR3 DNA: TGTGCCAGCAGCTTAGATATCGATTCACCCCTCCACTTT; CDR3 protein: CASSLDIDSPLHF
CDR3 length: 15; V gene: TRBV9; clone size: NA; J gene: TRBJ1-3; D gene: NA; CDR3 DNA: TGTGCCAGCAGCTCGACAGGTAGCTCTGGAAACACCATATATTTT; CDR3 protein: CASSSTGSSGNTIYF
CDR3 length: 12; V gene: TRBV7-2; clone size: NA; J gene: TRBJ2-1; D gene: NA; CDR3 DNA: TGTGCCAGCAGCTTAAGGACTACCGAGCAGTTCTTC; CDR3 protein: CASSLRTTEQFF
CDR3 length: 14; V gene: TRBV4-3; clone size: NA; J gene: TRBJ2-2; D gene: TRBD1; CDR3 DNA: TGCGCCAGCAGCCAACAGGGGGACACCGGGGAGCTGTTTTTT; CDR3 protein: CASSQQGDTGELFF
CDR3 length: 16; V gene: TRBV28; clone size: NA; J gene: TRBJ2-2; D gene: TRBD1; CDR3 DNA: TGTGCCAGCAGTCCAACCGGGACAGGAGGGACCGGGGAGCTGTTTTTT; CDR3 protein: CASSPTGTGGTGELFF
CDR3 length: 15; V gene: TRBV6-5; clone size: NA; J gene: TRBJ2-7; D gene: TRBD2; CDR3 DNA: TGTGCCAGCAGTTACTCACTCGGGGGGTCCTACGAGCAGTACTTC; CDR3 protein: CASSYSLGGSYEQYF
CDR3 length: 14; V gene: TRBV25-1; clone size: NA; J gene: TRBJ1-6; D gene: NA; CDR3 DNA: TGTGCCAGCAGTGAATCAGGGAAGAATTCACCCCTCCACTTT; CDR3 protein: CASSESGKNSPLHF
CDR3 length: 15; V gene: TRBV28; clone size: once; J gene: TRBJ2-1; D gene: NA; CDR3 DNA: TGTGCCAGCCGCCTCTCTCTTTCCTCCTACAATGAGCAGTTCTTC; CDR3 protein: CASRLSLSSYNEQFF
CDR3 length: 16; V gene: TRBV14; clone size: NA; J gene: TRBJ2-5; D gene: NA; CDR3 DNA: TGTGCCAGCAGCCAAGATGCCGGGGTCTCGGGAGAGACCCAGTACTTC; CDR3 protein: CASSQDAGVSGETQYF
CDR3 length: 15; V gene: TRBV6-6; clone size: NA; J gene: TRBJ1-4; D gene: NA; CDR3 DNA: TGTGCCAGCCAAAAGGAGCCGGGGGCTAATGAAAAACTGTTTTTT; CDR3 protein: CASQKEPGANEKLFF